The sequence of this TCR beta chain was determined in a study of beta chain features in type 1 diabetes (dated by TCRdb to 2017 to 2018). With respect to the entire study: Mean age, gender distribution, total cell number and subset yield did not differ between patients and healthy donors. A total of about 110,000,000 sorted cells were examined across all samples, and a strong correlation was observed between cell number per subset and RNA yield. The study compared TCRB repertoires of sorted circulating CD4+ T cell subsets between recently diagnosed type 1 diabetes patients and matched healthy donors. Regulatory and stem cell-like memory subsets were obtained from only 8 patients and about eight healthy donors, while naive and central memory subsets were obtained from all 28 donors. Overall study results and their limits: Naive, central memory and regulatory TCRB repertoires appeared to be more alike among patients than among healthy donors. Fewer insertions and more nucleotide deletions at VDJ recombination sites were observed in patients with type 1 diabetes, implying thymic rearrangement abnormalities. In all four CD4+ subsets, TCRB CDR3 length was moderately but significantly shorter in type 1 diabetes patients. Sequencing cDNA rather than genomic DNA could over-represent highly expressing activated cells, although activation and CD3 levels did not differ between groups. Shorter templates might be favored by PCR, yet because patient and control samples were amplified and corrected together, any such skew would affect both groups equally. Because small numbers of individuals were included in the HLA sub-analyses, any influence of HLA type on TCRB rearrangement was left unresolved.

A single peripheral blood draw of approximately 110 mL on average was collected from each donor into heparinised tubes. A BD FACSAria II and a panel including CD45RO, CCR7, CD25, CD127, CD95 and CD27 were used to sort naive, central memory, regulatory and stem cell-like memory CD4+ T cells. A purity above 98% was achieved for all sorted populations. PBMCs were isolated immediately by Lymphoprep density gradient centrifugation and stained directly without culture. So that batch effects would be minimized, each experiment stained and sorted samples in pairs, pairing one healthy donor with one patient. CDR3 length: 15 amino acids, cysteine to phenylalanine. The CDR3 DNA has 45 bases and is translated from base 1. The germline V and J ends show losses of 2 bases and 5 bases respectively, and no gene match explains 7 bases of the junction. The CDR1 and CDR2 encoded by the germline V gene (reference sequence) are GTSNPN and SVGIG.

The entire isolated RNA was reverse transcribed using the High Capacity cDNA Reverse Transcription Kit, and thus expressed TCRB transcripts were sequenced. Deep immunoSEQ sequencing was applied to naive, central memory and regulatory T cell samples, giving an average of roughly 3.6 million total reads per sample. Sorted cells were lysed in RLT buffer and RNA was extracted with DNase-treated RNeasy Micro or Mini kits, depending on cell number. To prevent cross-contamination, each cell subset was processed individually, whereas patient and healthy donor samples were processed jointly. The immunoSEQ multiplex PCR was used to amplify TCRB sequences from cDNA, generating 87-bp fragments that spanned the CDR3 region. Sequencing of the amplicons was performed on the Illumina HiSeq platform. As for how the authors treated the data: Synthetic template baselines were used to correct PCR bias computationally, reads within Hamming distance 2 were collapsed, and singletons that could not be merged were discarded. By aligning reads against IMGT, V, D and J genes, CDR3 length, and insertions or deletions at six rearrangement sites were assigned. Clonotype counts were normalized to sorted cell number within each subset before computing true diversity and Gini coefficients with the tcR R package. The overlap coefficient, calculated on TCRB nucleotide sequences, was used to quantify repertoire sharing. As a proxy for the pre-selection repertoire, out-of-frame TCRB sequences from naive cells were analyzed. This is the immuneACCESS table as TCRdb keeps it, with only in-frame sequences that have V and J called. A part of the clones is gone; compared with another copy, unresolved V genes explain less than half, and the rest is unexplained. That table gives V, J and clone size, and the DNA gave D and trimming. Here the sample has approximately 250,000 clones; more than 9% occur a single time. Under 0.035% of the sample lies in the top ten.

This clone was counted between two and nine times. Its antigen is not yet known. No base quality information exists; no much larger clone differs at one position. Input material: naive CD4+ T cells from blood. This sample's cell subset or site label indicates: true naive CD4+ T cells. The V and J segments used are TRBV30 and TRBJ2-7, with TRBD2 identical over 12 junction bases. This TCR was recovered from a woman aged 18 to 35 in good health. CDR3 reads: CAWSLGGLAGHEQYF. In nucleotide form, the sequence is TGTGCCTGGAGTCTCGGGGGACTAGCGGGCCACGAGCAGTACTTC.